A selection of T cell receptor beta chains follows, all from one sample in a study of response to subunit inactivated influenza vaccine. TCRdb analysed the RT-PCR reads with MiXCR anew, one entry per CDR3 protein. The sample lists under 950,000 distinct CDR3 sequences, around 21% seen once, with roughly 10% in the top ten. The source material was PBMCs from blood, sampled more than 4 days after vaccination. The receptors derive from a middle-aged man who received an inactivated influenza vaccine. Both conserved end residues are part of each CDR3. A D gene is named only where the DNA matches it firmly. Only some rows state a clone size, as once, few, many or a class for expanded clones.

TRBV28	TRBD1	-	TRBJ2-3	TGTGCCAGCAGCCCATTCGTAGCGACAGGGTGGACAGATACGCAGTATTTT	CASSPFVATGWTDTQYF
TRBV5-1	-	many	TRBJ2-5	TGTGCCAGCAGCCTACAAGGGGAGACCCAGTACTTC	CASSLQGETQYF
TRBV5-5	-	few	TRBJ1-1	TGTGCCAGCAGCTTGGCCGGAGGGACAACCTCCACTGAAGCTTTCTTT	CASSLAGGTTSTEAFF
TRBV18	-	-	TRBJ2-7	TGTGCCAGCTCACCACCGAAGACCCTCAGCTCCTACGAGCAGTACTTC	CASSPPKTLSSYEQYF
TRBV6-2/TRBV6-3	TRBD1	few	TRBJ2-7	TGTGCCAGCAGACCACCGGGACAGGGACTTGGAGCGAGCTACGAGCAGTACTTC	CASRPPGQGLGASYEQYF
TRBV4-2	-	few	TRBJ2-4	TGTGCCAGCAGCCGGTCAGCCGGGGGCCTAGCCAAAAACATTCAGTACTTC	CASSRSAGGLAKNIQYF
TRBV7-2	-	many	TRBJ2-1	TGTGCCAGCAGCTTTCTTAGCACTGAGCAGTTCTTC	CASSFLSTEQFF
TRBV3-1	-	-	TRBJ2-1	TGTGCCAGCAGCCAAGATTGGCGAGGGCCCAGGAATGAGCAGTTCTTC	CASSQDWRGPRNEQFF
TRBV12-3/TRBV12-4	TRBD1	-	TRBJ2-5	TGTGCCAGCAGTTTCGGGACAGGGGGGTGGGAGACCCAGTACTTC	CASSFGTGGWETQYF
TRBV27	-	-	TRBJ2-1	TGTGCCAGCAGCCTGGGTGGTGGTTTCAATGAGCAGTTCTTC	CASSLGGGFNEQFF
TRBV20-1	TRBD2	-	TRBJ2-1	TGCAGTGCTAGGGCCCCCCTAGCGGGAGTTTCCAATGAGCAGTTCTTC	CSARAPLAGVSNEQFF
TRBV7-2	-	-	TRBJ2-4	TGTGCCAGCAGCCCCTACAGGTCCCTTCAGTACTTC	CASSPYRSLQYF
TRBV28	TRBD1	-	TRBJ2-1	TGTGCCAGCAGGTGGGGACAGGGGGCCTACAATGAGCAGTTCTTC	CASRWGQGAYNEQFF
TRBV6-1	-	-	TRBJ2-1	TGTGCCAGCAGTGCCCTTTGGCGTAGCTCCTACAATGAGCAGTTCTTC	CASSALWRSSYNEQFF
TRBV6-2/TRBV6-3	TRBD2	few	TRBJ2-2	TGTGCCAGCGAAACACTGGGGACTATGAACACCGGGGAGCTGTTTTTT	CASETLGTMNTGELFF
TRBV6-1	TRBD2	few	TRBJ2-1	TGTGCCAGCAGTGAAAAGCAGGGAGGGGAGCAGTTCTTC	CASSEKQGGEQFF
TRBV7-9	-	few	TRBJ2-3	TGTGCCAGCGACGCGGGTGATACGCAGTATTTT	CASDAGDTQYF
TRBV29-1	-	-	TRBJ2-1	TGCAGCGGGCGCTCCTACAATGAGCAGTTCTTC	CSGRSYNEQFF
TRBV4-3	-	-	TRBJ1-5	TGCGCCAGCAGCCAGGCCACAGGACGCAATCAGCCCCAGCATTTT	CASSQATGRNQPQHF
TRBV5-1	TRBD1	few	TRBJ1-1	TGCGCCAGCAGCTTGGGGACAGGGAGTGAAGCTTTCTTT	CASSLGTGSEAFF
TRBV7-9	-	-	TRBJ2-5	TGTGCCAGCAGCGATAATAGGGCAGGGAGGATCCAAGAGACCCAGTACTTC	CASSDNRAGRIQETQYF
TRBV28	TRBD2	-	TRBJ2-1	TGTGCCAGCAGTTTTCGATCACGACTAGCGGGACACAATGAGCAGTTCTTC	CASSFRSRLAGHNEQFF
TRBV5-1	-	few	TRBJ2-3	TGCGCCAGCAGCTTGGCGCGGAGTTACACAGATACGCAGTATTTT	CASSLARSYTDTQYF
TRBV20-1	TRBD2	once	TRBJ2-1	TGCAGTGCTATAGCGGGAGGGGGATACAATGAGCAGTTCTTC	CSAIAGGGYNEQFF
TRBV11-2	-	few	TRBJ2-1	TGTGCCAGCAGCTTAGGTACCTTAACCACCTACAATGAGCAGTTCTTC	CASSLGTLTTYNEQFF
TRBV2	-	-	TRBJ2-1	TGTGCCAGCAGTGAAGCGCTTCCAAGGAATGAGCAGTTCTTC	CASSEALPRNEQFF
TRBV6-1	-	few	TRBJ2-1	TGTGCCAGCAGTCCCCTTGGGCGGGCCTACAATGAGCAGTTCTTC	CASSPLGRAYNEQFF
TRBV10-2	-	many	TRBJ1-2	TGCGCCAGCCGCCACCCAGATGGCTACACCTTC	CASRHPDGYTF
TRBV30	-	-	TRBJ2-2	TGTGCCTGGAGTCGTAGCGGTACCGGGGAGCTGTTTTTT	CAWSRSGTGELFF